These 14 T cell receptor beta chains were sequenced from one sample in a study of blood T cells in healthy people across ages. A second PCR of roughly 7 to 11 cycles used a sample-barcoded 5' primer and a J-beta primer mix. TCRdb re-derived calls from the 5' RACE reads in MiXCR, one entry per CDR3 protein. The profile covers more than 650,000 distinct CDR3 sequences, with approximately 22% appearing a single time and roughly 22% taken by the ten largest. The sequenced material came from blood. The receptors originated from a man aged 70-80 years in good health.

This clonotype was recorded a few times. The V gene is TRBV14, the J gene TRBJ1-1; D is undetermined. The CDR3 extends over 14 amino acids. Trimming took off 1 base at V and 9 bases at J, with 15 bases between the two ends. Per the germline V gene, CDR1 is SGHDN and CDR2 is FVKESK. The chain's CDR3 is CASSQVSTTQKAFF. The CDR3 DNA sequence: TGTGCCAGCAGCCAAGTTAGCACAACCCAAAAAGCTTTCTTT.

The count of this clonotype is one. The rearrangement uses TRBV24-1 and TRBJ1-2; D ambiguous. Germline assignment: CDR1 KGHDR and CDR2 SFDVKD. This CDR3 has 14 amino acids. Trimming took off 4 bases at V and 8 bases at J, with 16 bases between the two ends. CDR3 region: CATSDSAEVQGYTF. Written as DNA, the CDR3 is TGTGCCACCAGTGACTCCGCAGAGGTTCAGGGCTACACCTTC.

In this sample, this clonotype turned up a few times. V usage is TRBV28 and J usage is TRBJ2-3, with 7 bases that match TRBD2. CDR1 is MDHEN, CDR2 SYDVKM, per germline. V gave up 4 bases and J gave up 2 bases; unmatched junction bases: 3. This CDR3 contains 14 residues. The CDR3: CASSWGGTTDTQYF. The CDR3 region has the DNA TGTGCCAGCAGTTGGGGGGGGACCACAGATACGCAGTATTTT.

This clonotype was observed at least ten times. This sequence joins TRBV12-3 or TRBV12-4 and TRBJ1-1; D gene unclear. This CDR3 region has 13 residues. Trimming pared 6 bases from V and 5 bases from J, leaving 13 bases between. In DNA, the CDR3 is TGTGCCAGCAGGCGCGACCCCCGAACTGAAGCTTTCTTT. This translates into CASRRDPRTEAFF.

The rearrangement links TRBV20-1 to TRBJ2-1, with TRBD2 matching over 8 bases. Germline V lookup: CDR1 DFQATT, CDR2 SNEGSKA (reference sequence). Trimming at V came to 7 bases and at J to 6 bases, leaving 5 bases not matched to a gene. This CDR3 spans 12 amino acids. In DNA form, the CDR3 reads TGCAGTGTTGCTAGCGGGTTCAATGAGCAGTTCTTC. Encoded protein: CSVASGFNEQFF.

There are a few counts of this clonotype. This chain connects TRBV27 to TRBJ2-3, with D perhaps TRBD1 or TRBD2 (5 bases each). Germline V gene sequence: CDR1 MNHEY, CDR2 SMNVEV (reference sequence). V shed 0 bases and J shed 0 bases, with 10 bases lying between them. This CDR3 has 16 residues. The CDR3 coding sequence is TGTGCCAGCAGTTTATCGACGGGGCCTAGCACAGATACGCAGTATTTT. Amino acid sequence: CASSLSTGPSTDTQYF.

This clonotype was observed a handful of times. The chain has TRBV5-1 and TRBJ1-6; TRBD1 might be the D (6 bases). Trimming left V 0 bases short and J 9 bases short, with 10 bases between. CDR3 length: 14 amino acids. CDR1 SGHRS and CDR2 YFSETQ come from the germline V gene. For the CDR3, the DNA is TGCGCCAGCAGCTTGGGGACAGTGGTTTCACCCCTCCACTTT. Encoded protein: CASSLGTVVSPLHF.

This clonotype has more than one count but fewer than ten. The rearrangement joins TRBV25-1 to TRBJ2-1, with 9 bases matching TRBD2. Germline V CDR1 and CDR2: MGHDK, SYGVNS. V lost 4 bases to trimming and J lost 4 bases; unmatched junction nucleotides: 11. The CDR3 length is 17 residues. The CDR3 here is CASSGPGAGGLYNEQFF. CDR3 sequence (DNA): TGTGCCAGCAGTGGCCCCGGGGCGGGAGGGTTATACAATGAGCAGTTCTTC.

This clonotype was counted a few times. The gene calls are TRBV25-1 and TRBJ1-2, with 9 bases matching TRBD1. In germline, CDR1 is MGHDK, CDR2 SYGVNS. With V trimmed by 7 bases and J by 3 bases, 3 bases remained unmatched. The CDR3 has 13 residues. CDR3 region: CASTTGGHYGYTF. As DNA, the CDR3 is TGTGCCAGCACCACAGGGGGCCACTATGGCTACACCTTC.

The CDR3 loop reads CAIRVVGNEQFF. The DNA for the CDR3 is TGTGCCATCAGGGTAGTGGGCAATGAGCAGTTCTTC. The rearrangement joins TRBV11-2 to TRBJ2-1, with a possible D match to TRBD1 (5 bases). In germline, CDR1 is SGHAT, CDR2 FQNNGV. This CDR3 has 12 amino acids. Trimming took 10 bases from V and 6 from J, leaving 13 bases between them.

The chain employs TRBV9 and TRBJ2-5; 12 bases line up with TRBD2. The CDR3 totals 15 residues. J was trimmed by 7 bases and V by 4 bases; bases with no gene match: 8. Germline V gives CDR1 SGDLS, CDR2 YYNGEE. CDR3 sequence (DNA): TGTGCCAGCAGCACACGGACTAGCGGGGTGGTGACCCAGTACTTC. The encoded protein is CASSTRTSGVVTQYF. Full variable domain (remainder filled in from reference TRBV9 and TRBJ2-5): DSGVTQTPKHLITATGQRVTLRCSPRSGDLSVYWYQQSLDQGLQFLIQYYNGEERAKGNILERFSAQQFPDLHSELNLSSLELGDSALYFCASSTRTSGVVTQYFGPGTRLLVL.

The chain is built from TRBV10-3 and TRBJ1-1; TRBD1 is a possible D gene (5 bases). Germline-derived CDR1 and CDR2 are ENHRY and SYGVKD. This CDR3 comprises 15 residues. Trimming took 2 bases from V and 0 from J, leaving 10 bases between them. CDR3 nucleotides: TGTGCCATCAGTGAGCTCGAGGGGTTGAACACTGAAGCTTTCTTT. Protein product: CAISELEGLNTEAFF.

V and J are TRBV11-2 and TRBJ2-1; D might be TRBD1 (6 bases). Germline V gives CDR1 SGHAT, CDR2 FQNNGV. The CDR3 contains 15 residues. V was trimmed by 3 bases and J by 3 bases, leaving 12 bases between them. CDR3 region: CASSFQGPFYNEQFF. DNA for the CDR3: TGTGCCAGCAGCTTTCAGGGGCCTTTCTACAATGAGCAGTTCTTC. Full variable domain (remainder filled in from reference TRBV11-2 and TRBJ2-1): EAGVAQSPRYKIIEKRQSVAFWCNPISGHATLYWYQQILGQGPKLLIQFQNNGVVDDSQLPKDRFSAERLKGVDSTLKIQPAKLEDSAVYLCASSFQGPFYNEQFFGPGTRLTVL.

This clonotype has a single count. The genes are TRBV28 and TRBJ2-5; 11 bases line up with TRBD2. Germline CDR1 and CDR2: MDHEN and SYDVKM. Trimming at V came to 4 bases and at J to 4 bases, leaving 5 bases not matched to a gene. The CDR3 is made up of 15 amino acids. CDR3 DNA sequence: TGTGCCAGCAGTTCAATAGCGGGGGGGACAGAGACCCAGTACTTC. It yields the protein CASSSIAGGTETQYF.